This T cell receptor beta chain was observed in a study of T cell responses to AZD1222 COVID-19 vaccine. The germline V gene encodes CDR1 SNHLY and CDR2 FYNNEI. The CDR3 consists of 11 residues. V lost 6 bases and J 7 bases, leaving 10 bases between the germline ends. As regards this clone: Its antigen is as yet unknown.

Findings of the study overall: Unmutated variant regions reportedly attract nearly half of all spike-specific TCRs. Baseline seropositivity characterized only a handful of AZD1222 recipients.

Only in-frame clones appear in the TCRdb table, and some are missing; sequencing was by immunoSEQ multiplex PCR. This table has approximately 94,000 clones, over 75% appearing once. The specimen comprised peripheral blood, sampled on day 0 of MenACWY control vaccination. The chain employs TRBV2 and TRBJ2-7, with a tentative D call TRBD1 (5 bases). This sequence originates from an adult in good health. Written as DNA, the CDR3 is TGTGCCAGCAGCTTAGACAGAGAGCAGTACTTC. This translates into CASSLDREQYF. The whole variable domain, remainder taken from reference TRBV2 and TRBJ2-7, is EPEVTQTPSHQVTQMGQEVILRCVPISNHLYFYWYRQILGQKVEFLVSFYNNEISEKSEIFDDQFSVERPDGSNFTLKIRSTKLEDSAMYFCASSLDREQYFGPGTRLTVT.